Below are 14 T cell receptor beta chains sequenced from a single sample in a study of shared clonotypes between healthy human individuals (dated by TCRdb to the early 2020s). The library was produced with the immunoSEQ multiplex PCR assay. As stored in TCRdb, this immuneACCESS dataset retains in-frame rearrangements with V and J assigned. A fraction of the clones does not appear; measured against another copy, unresolved V genes explain less than half of the discrepancy, and the remainder lacks a known reason. The sample records 2 million to 2.5 million clones, 85% to 95% of which are singletons. The ten largest clones add up to 0.39% of the sample. Sequencing input: naive CD4+ T cells from PBMCs. Read against the paper, the sample's cell subset or site label means: CD45RA+ positively selected. The receptor source for this set is a man aged 18 to 30 in good health. Some clones in this sample may be carry-over from other donors' samples.

This clone has only one observation. The rearrangement uses TRBV25-1 and TRBJ2-2, with 12 bases identical to TRBD2. This CDR3 has 14 residues. V dropped 5 bases and J dropped 7; count of bases not matched to a gene: 2. Looked up from germline, CDR1 is MGHDK and CDR2 is SYGVNS. CDR3 sequence: CASSLAGGVGELFF. CDR3 DNA: TGTGCCAGCAGTCTAGCGGGAGGGGTCGGGGAGCTGTTTTTT.

CDR3 residues: CASSRRALYGYTF. DNA of the CDR3: TGTGCCAGCAGTCGCCGGGCCCTCTATGGCTACACCTTC. The chain carries TRBV28 and TRBJ1-2; unclear D gene. The V gene lost 5 bases and the J gene lost 4 bases, with 11 bases spanning the gap. Germline V CDR1 and CDR2: MDHEN, SYDVKM. This CDR3 is 13 amino acids long.

The chain has TRBV13 and TRBJ2-5; TRBD2 aligns across 11 bases. The length of the CDR3 is 23 residues. The V gene's germline CDR1 is PRHDT and CDR2 FYEKMQ (reference sequence). Germline trimming cut 4 bases from V and 3 bases from J; bases unmatched to any gene: 28. CDR3 residues: CASSSPSGVETSGKTRGKETQYF. The CDR3 region has the DNA TGTGCCAGCAGCTCCCCGTCGGGTGTAGAGACTAGCGGGAAGACCCGAGGGAAAGAGACCCAGTACTTC.

This chain connects TRBV4-2 to TRBJ1-1; perhaps TRBD1 as D (6 bases). From germline, CDR1 is LGHNA and CDR2 YNFKEQ. The length of the CDR3 is 15 residues. The V end was cut by 4 bases, the J end by 1 base, with 13 bases between. The DNA of the CDR3 is TGTGCCAGCAGCCCCGAGACAGGAGGGAACACTGAAGCTTTCTTT. It specifies CASSPETGGNTEAFF.

The chain joins TRBV4-2 to TRBJ2-2; D ambiguous. CDR3 length: 13 amino acids. Deletions cut 5 bases from V and 3 bases from J, with 7 bases between. Germline V gene lookup returns CDR1 LGHNA and CDR2 YNFKEQ. The CDR3 spells CASSFSYTGELFF. CDR3 DNA: TGTGCCAGCAGCTTCAGTTACACCGGGGAGCTGTTTTTT.

With respect to this clone: The sample contains more than one DNA sequence encoding this CDR3. The chain links TRBV7-9 to TRBJ2-1, with 14 bases identical to TRBD2. V lost 3 bases, J lost 2 bases, and 0 bases stayed unmatched. The germline V gene has CDR1 SEHNR and CDR2 FQNEAQ (reference sequence). This CDR3 contains 16 residues. CDR3 loop: CASSLGLAGAYNEQFF. Written as DNA, the CDR3 is TGTGCCAGCAGCTTGGGACTAGCGGGAGCCTACAATGAGCAGTTCTTC.

A remark on this clone: Different DNA sequences within this sample yield the same CDR3. The CDR3 DNA reads as TGTGCCAGCAGTTTATTCGGGACTAATGAAAAACTGTTTTTT. Its protein product is CASSLFGTNEKLFF. The chain recombines TRBV27 with TRBJ1-4; no reliable D call. The CDR3 contains 14 residues. CDR1 and CDR2 from the germline V gene are MNHEY and SMNVEV (reference sequence). Trimming removed 1 base from V and 2 bases from J, with 5 bases in between.

The chain uses TRBV11-3 and TRBJ1-6; D not resolved. The CDR3 is 14 residues long. With 1 base removed from V and 6 bases from J, the gap between germline ends came to 7 bases. Germline V gives CDR1 SGHNT, CDR2 YENEEA. The DNA for the CDR3 is TGTGCCAGCAGCTTAGGAGGGATTAATTCACCCCTCCACTTT. Its translation: CASSLGGINSPLHF. Full variable domain (outside the CDR3, taken from reference TRBV11-3 and TRBJ1-6): EAGVVQSPRYKIIEKKQPVAFWCNPISGHNTLYWYLQNLGQGPELLIRYENEEAVDDSQLPKDRFSAERLKGVDSTLKIQPAELGDSAVYLCASSLGGINSPLHFGNGTRLTVT.

The CDR3 nucleotides are TGTGCCACCAGCAGAGATCTAGCGGGAGACACCTACGAGCAGTACTTC. It encodes CATSRDLAGDTYEQYF. The chain links TRBV15 to TRBJ2-7, with TRBD2 matching 10 bases. This CDR3 is 16 amino acids long. With 0 bases clipped from V and 2 bases from J, the junction kept 4 bases outside the gene matches. Germline V gene lookup returns CDR1 LNHNV and CDR2 YYDKDF (reference sequence).

The V and J genes are TRBV5-1 and TRBJ2-1, with TRBD2 identical over 13 bases. Trimming removed 3 bases from V and 8 bases from J; junction bases left unmatched: 11. The germline gives CDR1 SGHRS, CDR2 YFSETQ. This CDR3 spans 17 amino acids. The CDR3 DNA follows: TGCGCCAGCAGCTCACTAGCGGGAGGGACAGGAGGCGATGAGCAGTTCTTC. Residues: CASSSLAGGTGGDEQFF.

The CDR3 protein is CASGLINGGPGGTEAFF. The CDR3, as DNA: TGTGCTAGTGGTTTGATAAACGGGGGGCCAGGGGGCACTGAAGCTTTCTTT. This sequence joins TRBV12-5 and TRBJ1-1; 7 nucleotides agree with TRBD1. The CDR3 length is 17 residues. The ends lost 2 bases at V and 4 bases at J; junction bases unmatched: 13. Germline CDR1 LGHNT, CDR2 FRNRAP.

V gene TRBV25-1 combines with J gene TRBJ1-2, with 7 positions matching TRBD1. V lost 5 bases, J lost 4 bases, and 4 bases stayed unmatched. The CDR3 extends over 13 amino acids. CDR1 and CDR2 (germline): MGHDK, SYGVNS. DNA of the CDR3: TGTGCCAGCAGTACGACAGGGTCCTATGGCTACACCTTC. Its protein is CASSTTGSYGYTF.

The chain carries TRBV28 and TRBJ1-1; TRBD1 matches at 12 bases. J was trimmed by 6 bases and V by 6 bases; bases with no gene match: 5. The CDR3 is 14 amino acids. In germline, CDR1 is MDHEN, CDR2 SYDVKM. This chain's CDR3 is CASRGQGAIPEAFF. CDR3 DNA sequence: TGTGCCAGCAGGGGACAGGGGGCAATACCTGAAGCTTTCTTT.

V usage is TRBV5-4 and J usage is TRBJ1-4; D might be TRBD1 (6 bases). The V end was cut by 7 bases, the J end by 4 bases, with 20 bases between. Germline V lookup: CDR1 SGHNT, CDR2 YYREEE (reference sequence). The CDR3 length is 16 residues. CDR3 amino acids: CASHSGGGAINEKLFF. CDR3 DNA: TGTGCCAGCCACTCCGGAGGGGGTGCGATTAATGAAAAACTGTTTTTT. Combining the CDR3 with reference TRBV5-4 and TRBJ1-4 gives the whole variable domain ETGVTQSPTHLIKTRGQQVTLRCSSQSGHNTVSWYQQALGQGPQFIFQYYREEENGRGNFPPRFSGLQFPNYSSELNVNALELDDSALYLCASHSGGGAINEKLFFGSGTQLSVL.